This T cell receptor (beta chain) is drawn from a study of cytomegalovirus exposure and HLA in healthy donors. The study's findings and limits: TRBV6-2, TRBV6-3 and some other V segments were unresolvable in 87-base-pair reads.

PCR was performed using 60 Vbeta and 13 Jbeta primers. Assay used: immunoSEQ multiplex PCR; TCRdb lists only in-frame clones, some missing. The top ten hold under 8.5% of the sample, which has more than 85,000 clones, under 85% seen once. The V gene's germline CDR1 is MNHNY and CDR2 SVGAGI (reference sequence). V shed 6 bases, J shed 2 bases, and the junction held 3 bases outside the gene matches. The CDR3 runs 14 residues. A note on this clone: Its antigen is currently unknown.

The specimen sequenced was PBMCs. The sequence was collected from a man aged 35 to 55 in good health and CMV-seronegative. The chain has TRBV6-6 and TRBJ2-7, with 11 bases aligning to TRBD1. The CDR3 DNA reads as TGTGCCAGCAGGTGGGGACAGGGGGCCTACGAGCAGTACTTC. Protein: CASRWGQGAYEQYF.